These 14 T cell receptor beta chains originate from one sample sequenced in a study of OX40 agonist ivuxolimab in advanced cancers. Clones were read by immunoSEQ multiplex PCR, and TCRdb kept only the in-frame ones, dropping some. The sample has 55,000 to 75,000 clones; over 70% are singletons. The starting material was CD4+ or CD8+ T cells sorted from blood, obtained in a trial of the OX40 agonist ivuxolimab. The receptors originated from an adult with an advanced solid tumor such as melanoma, head and neck, liver or kidney cancer.

This chain links TRBV23-1 with TRBJ1-1; no reliable D call. TRBV23-1 is an ORF; its function is uncertain. Deletions cut 3 bases from V and 2 bases from J, with 10 bases between. The CDR3 has 14 amino acids. CDR3: CASSHTSTNTEAFF. The CDR3 bases are TGCGCCAGCAGTCATACCTCAACCAACACTGAAGCTTTCTTT.

The genes are TRBV5-1 and TRBJ2-2, with D tentatively TRBD1 (5 bases). V was clipped by 4 bases and J by 7 bases, with 26 bases between them. This CDR3 is 18 amino acids long. In germline, CDR1 is SGHRS, CDR2 YFSETQ. The CDR3 protein is CASSLKRQLPEPVGELFF. The CDR3 nucleotides read TGCGCCAGCAGCCTAAAGAGACAGCTTCCTGAGCCCGTCGGGGAGCTGTTTTTT.

V gene TRBV18 combines with J gene TRBJ2-3, with D maybe TRBD2 (6 bases). Per the germline V gene, CDR1 is KGHSH and CDR2 is LQKENI. The CDR3 spans 16 residues. V was pared by 6 bases and J by 0 bases, with 16 bases between. As DNA, the CDR3 is TGTGCCAGCTCCCTTGTGGCGGGATCTAGCACAGATACGCAGTATTTT. It encodes CASSLVAGSSTDTQYF.

This clone was detected a few times. The chain has TRBV4-3 and TRBJ1-2; possibly TRBD1 for D (5 bases). V was clipped by 0 bases and J by 4 bases, with 15 bases between them. There are 16 residues in the CDR3. Germline CDR1 reads LGHNA; CDR2 reads YSLEER. The CDR3 sequence is CASSQESQGGSYGYTF. In DNA form, the CDR3 reads TGCGCCAGCAGCCAAGAGAGCCAGGGAGGAAGCTATGGCTACACCTTC.

The V call is TRBV4-3, the J call TRBJ1-6, with 7 positions matching TRBD1. There are 15 residues in the CDR3. V was pared by 3 bases and J by 8 bases, with 7 bases of the junction left unmatched. Germline assignment: CDR1 LGHNA and CDR2 YSLEER. CDR3 DNA: TGCGCCAGCAGCCACAGACAGGGTGGCGATTCACCCCTCCACTTT. Protein product: CASSHRQGGDSPLHF.

The V gene is TRBV18, the J gene TRBJ2-5, with D unresolved. The CDR3 contains 13 residues. Germline CDR1 KGHSH, CDR2 LQKENI. With 3 bases removed from V and 0 bases from J, the gap between germline ends came to 5 bases. The CDR3 DNA reads as TGTGCCAGCTCACCGAGGTACCAAGAGACCCAGTACTTC. Amino acid sequence: CASSPRYQETQYF. The whole variable domain, filled in from reference TRBV18 and TRBJ2-5, reads NAGVMQNPRHLVRRRGQEARLRCSPMKGHSHVYWYRQLPEEGLKFMVYLQKENIIDESGMPKERFSAEFPKEGPSILRIQQVVRGDSAAYFCASSPRYQETQYFGPGTRLLVL.

This sequence joins TRBV16 and TRBJ1-1, with unresolved D. The CDR3 contains 14 residues. Trimming left V 3 bases short and J 0 bases short, with 8 bases between. From germline, CDR1 is KGHSY and CDR2 FQNENV. The CDR3 sequence: CASSQGRMNTEAFF. CDR3 bases: TGTGCCAGCAGCCAGGGGAGAATGAACACTGAAGCTTTCTTT.

This clone was recorded once. The chain joins TRBV6-6 to TRBJ1-2; TRBD1 matches at 7 bases. In germline, CDR1 is MNHNY, CDR2 SVGAGI (reference sequence). The V gene end was trimmed by 5 bases and the J gene end by 3 bases; junction bases not matched to a gene: 6. There are 14 residues in the CDR3. The CDR3 is CASSPPGTDYGYTF. The CDR3 coding sequence is TGTGCCAGCAGTCCCCCAGGGACAGACTATGGCTACACCTTC.

The sample holds one count of this clone. The chain combines TRBV29-1 with TRBJ1-2; 9 positions match TRBD1. This CDR3 is 13 amino acids long. V shed 6 bases and J 7 bases; nucleotides not matched to a gene: 9. Germline lookup yields CDR1 SQVTM and CDR2 ANQGSEA. The CDR3 loop reads CSVVDRGSGGYTF. The CDR3 DNA sequence: TGCAGCGTGGTGGACAGGGGCTCGGGTGGCTACACCTTC.

This chain connects TRBV6-5 to TRBJ2-7; TRBD1 might be the D (5 bases). This CDR3 has 11 residues. Germline assignment: CDR1 MNHEY and CDR2 SVGAGI. Trimming stripped 2 bases from V and 12 bases from J, with 11 bases between. CDR3 protein: CASSYQQVAYF. The DNA for the CDR3 is TGTGCCAGCAGTTACCAACAGGTTGCGTACTTC.

The chain links TRBV6-1 to TRBJ2-5; the match to TRBD1 covers 8 bases. The length of the CDR3 is 14 residues. Per germline, CDR1 MNHNS and CDR2 SASEGT. V was pared by 5 bases and J by 1 base, with 3 bases of the junction left unmatched. The CDR3 sequence: CASSRTGSQETQYF. In DNA, the CDR3 is TGTGCCAGCAGTAGGACAGGGTCCCAAGAGACCCAGTACTTC.

Comment on this clone: Other DNA sequences in this sample translate to the same CDR3. V is TRBV28 and J is TRBJ1-2, with D unresolved. Germline V lookup: CDR1 MDHEN, CDR2 SYDVKM. The CDR3 contains 13 residues. Trimming took 2 bases from V and 2 from J, leaving 6 bases between them. The CDR3, as DNA: TGTGCCAGCAGTTTAGGGCAGAACTATGGCTACACCTTC. This gives the protein CASSLGQNYGYTF.

The chain employs TRBV27 and TRBJ2-2; the match to TRBD1 covers 7 bases. The trim removed 1 base at V and 5 bases at J, leaving 4 bases unmatched. The CDR3 totals 15 residues. Germline lookup yields CDR1 MNHEY and CDR2 SMNVEV (reference sequence). CDR3 sequence: CASSLYDRETGELFF. The CDR3 DNA follows: TGTGCCAGCAGTTTATATGACAGGGAGACCGGGGAGCTGTTTTTT.

A single count supports this clone. The chain employs TRBV2 and TRBJ2-7, with a possible D match to TRBD1 (6 bases). The CDR3 has 15 residues. The germline gives CDR1 SNHLY, CDR2 FYNNEI. Trimming cost V 2 bases and J 4 bases, with 15 bases left between them. CDR3 sequence reads: CASSEWQGSPYEQYF. CDR3 DNA: TGTGCCAGCAGTGAATGGCAGGGGAGTCCATACGAGCAGTACTTC.